Listed below are T cell receptor beta chains from one sample, sequenced in a study of blood T cells in healthy people across ages. TCRdb re-analysed the 5' RACE reads in MiXCR, keeping a single row per CDR3 protein. Counted here are approximately 850,000 distinct CDR3 sequences, about three fifths occurring once; the ten biggest clones make up approximately 21%. The sample was blood. The receptors derive from a man aged 25 to 40 in good health. CDR3s include the opening cysteine and the closing phenylalanine or tryptophan. Each record gives: CDR3 protein, CDR3 DNA, CDR3 length, J gene, clone size, V gene, D gene. A D gene is named only where the DNA matches it firmly. Size is stated for part of the rows, as once, few or many counts, or as a class when the clone is expanded.

cdr3_aa: CASSQGKGSFYFYEQYF; cdr3_nt: TGTGCCAGCAGCCAAGGAAAAGGGTCTTTCTATTTCTACGAGCAGTACTTC; cdr3_length: 17; j_call: TRBJ2-7; clone_size: .; v_call: TRBV3-1; d_call: .
cdr3_aa: CASRTGGSETQYF; cdr3_nt: TGTGCCAGCAGAACAGGGGGCAGTGAGACCCAGTACTTC; cdr3_length: 13; j_call: TRBJ2-5; clone_size: .; v_call: TRBV25-1; d_call: TRBD1
cdr3_aa: CASSVAGAMGETQYF; cdr3_nt: TGTGCCAGCAGCGTAGCGGGAGCGATGGGAGAGACCCAGTACTTC; cdr3_length: 15; j_call: TRBJ2-5; clone_size: few; v_call: TRBV9; d_call: .
cdr3_aa: CSARGGPDGSRAGGYGYTF; cdr3_nt: TGCAGTGCTAGAGGTGGACCCGATGGATCGAGGGCAGGGGGCTATGGCTACACCTTC; cdr3_length: 19; j_call: TRBJ1-2; clone_size: few; v_call: TRBV20-1; d_call: TRBD1
cdr3_aa: CASSQDTSGSGTDTQYF; cdr3_nt: TGCGCCAGCAGCCAAGATACTAGCGGGAGCGGCACAGATACGCAGTATTTT; cdr3_length: 17; j_call: TRBJ2-3; clone_size: .; v_call: TRBV4-3; d_call: TRBD2
cdr3_aa: CSASDLAGGLGEQFF; cdr3_nt: TGCAGTGCTAGTGATCTAGCGGGGGGGCTCGGGGAGCAGTTCTTC; cdr3_length: 15; j_call: TRBJ2-1; clone_size: few; v_call: TRBV20-1; d_call: TRBD2
cdr3_aa: CSAAPGGGYGYTF; cdr3_nt: TGCAGTGCTGCTCCCGGGGGAGGCTATGGCTACACCTTC; cdr3_length: 13; j_call: TRBJ1-2; clone_size: .; v_call: TRBV20-1; d_call: .
cdr3_aa: CAWNRIMNTEAFF; cdr3_nt: TGTGCCTGGAACAGGATCATGAACACTGAAGCTTTCTTT; cdr3_length: 13; j_call: TRBJ1-1; clone_size: .; v_call: TRBV30; d_call: .
cdr3_aa: CSADRAGGPRGDTQYF; cdr3_nt: TGCAGTGCTGACCGTGCAGGTGGTCCTAGGGGAGATACGCAGTATTTT; cdr3_length: 16; j_call: TRBJ2-3; clone_size: .; v_call: TRBV20-1; d_call: .
cdr3_aa: CASSFSRGFGNTEAFF; cdr3_nt: TGTGCCAGCAGTTTTAGCAGGGGTTTCGGAAACACTGAAGCTTTCTTT; cdr3_length: 16; j_call: TRBJ1-1; clone_size: .; v_call: TRBV28; d_call: .
cdr3_aa: CASSWGVHEQYF; cdr3_nt: TGTGCCAGCAGTTGGGGGGTCCACGAGCAGTACTTC; cdr3_length: 12; j_call: TRBJ2-7; clone_size: few; v_call: TRBV28; d_call: .
cdr3_aa: CASTQPALRNEQFF; cdr3_nt: TGTGCCAGCACCCAACCAGCGCTACGGAATGAGCAGTTCTTC; cdr3_length: 14; j_call: TRBJ2-1; clone_size: .; v_call: TRBV11-1; d_call: .
cdr3_aa: CSAPGELSYNEQFF; cdr3_nt: TGCAGTGCTCCCGGTGAGCTCTCCTACAATGAGCAGTTCTTC; cdr3_length: 14; j_call: TRBJ2-1; clone_size: .; v_call: TRBV20-1; d_call: .
cdr3_aa: CASSPRPGGSGANVLTF; cdr3_nt: TGTGCCAGCAGCCCGAGGCCCGGGGGCTCTGGGGCCAACGTCCTGACTTTC; cdr3_length: 17; j_call: TRBJ2-6; clone_size: .; v_call: TRBV7-2; d_call: .
cdr3_aa: CSARDPGASGGQYF; cdr3_nt: TGCAGTGCTAGAGATCCCGGGGCTAGCGGTGGGCAGTACTTC; cdr3_length: 14; j_call: TRBJ2-7; clone_size: .; v_call: TRBV20-1; d_call: TRBD2
cdr3_aa: CATSDARLETQYF; cdr3_nt: TGTGCCACCAGTGATGCGAGGTTGGAGACCCAGTACTTC; cdr3_length: 13; j_call: TRBJ2-5; clone_size: .; v_call: TRBV24-1; d_call: .
cdr3_aa: CSAARTGGRTEAFF; cdr3_nt: TGCAGTGCGGCCCGGACAGGGGGTCGGACTGAAGCTTTCTTT; cdr3_length: 14; j_call: TRBJ1-1; clone_size: few; v_call: TRBV20-1; d_call: TRBD1
cdr3_aa: CAISETAGGTRLQFF; cdr3_nt: TGTGCCATCAGTGAAACAGCGGGGGGTACCAGGTTACAGTTCTTC; cdr3_length: 15; j_call: TRBJ2-1; clone_size: .; v_call: TRBV10-3; d_call: TRBD2
cdr3_aa: CASQPGLAYGEQFF; cdr3_nt: TGCGCCAGCCAGCCGGGACTAGCGTACGGTGAGCAGTTCTTC; cdr3_length: 14; j_call: TRBJ2-1; clone_size: .; v_call: TRBV4-1; d_call: TRBD2
cdr3_aa: CASSSVRWGYEQYF; cdr3_nt: TGTGCCAGCAGTTCGGTCAGATGGGGCTACGAGCAGTACTTC; cdr3_length: 14; j_call: TRBJ2-7; clone_size: .; v_call: TRBV6-2/TRBV6-3; d_call: .
cdr3_aa: CASRPPTAAYEQYF; cdr3_nt: TGTGCCAGCAGGCCTCCGACTGCCGCCTACGAGCAGTACTTC; cdr3_length: 14; j_call: TRBJ2-7; clone_size: .; v_call: TRBV12-3/TRBV12-4; d_call: .
cdr3_aa: CASSLALGTGLRGDTQYF; cdr3_nt: TGTGCCAGCAGTTTAGCGCTGGGCACAGGGTTAAGGGGGGATACGCAGTATTTT; cdr3_length: 18; j_call: TRBJ2-3; clone_size: .; v_call: TRBV12-3/TRBV12-4; d_call: .
cdr3_aa: CASSQDAPGLGHEQFF; cdr3_nt: TGCGCCAGCAGCCAAGACGCTCCGGGACTAGGGCATGAGCAGTTCTTC; cdr3_length: 16; j_call: TRBJ2-1; clone_size: few; v_call: TRBV4-3; d_call: TRBD2
cdr3_aa: CASSLTPNQPQHF; cdr3_nt: TGTGCCAGCAGCTTGACCCCCAATCAGCCCCAGCATTTT; cdr3_length: 13; j_call: TRBJ1-5; clone_size: .; v_call: TRBV5-5; d_call: .